This T cell receptor beta chain was captured in a study of beta chain features in type 1 diabetes. Central memory, naive, regulatory and stem cell-like memory CD4+ cells were sorted by CD45RO/CCR7/CD25/CD127/CD95/CD27. Study-level findings and limits: The similarity of naive, central memory and Treg TCRB repertoires appeared greater among patients than among healthy donors. Researchers report that Type 1 diabetes patients had moderately but significantly shorter TCRB CDR3s across all four CD4+ subsets. Unsettled here was the matter of whether HLA type influences TCRB rearrangement.

There are a few counts of this clone. No antigen is known for it. The isolated RNA, all of it, was reverse transcribed, so expressed TCRB transcripts were what got sequenced. Data came from immunoSEQ multiplex PCR; TCRdb stores just in-frame clones and leaves some out. The sample includes 160,000 or so clones, around 8.6% seen only once; the top ten take 0.54%. Sequences were obtained from central memory CD4+ T cells from blood. The TCR originated in a woman aged 18 to 35 with type 1 diabetes.

The CDR3 DNA is TGTGCCAGCAGCACGGGACAGGGTGGCGGCTACACCTTC. Translation: CASSTGQGGGYTF. The chain has TRBV11-2 and TRBJ1-2; TRBD1 aligns across 9 bases. This CDR3 has 13 residues. V was pared by 5 bases and J by 8 bases, with 6 bases of the junction left unmatched. Germline assignment: CDR1 SGHAT and CDR2 FQNNGV.